One sample yielded the 3 T cell receptor beta chains listed below, sequenced in a study of blood T cells in healthy people across ages. With a J-beta primer mix and a sample-barcoded 5' primer, a second PCR ran roughly 6 to 11 cycles. TCRdb re-called the 5' RACE reads through MiXCR, storing one row per CDR3 protein. The sample has about 1.5 million distinct CDR3 sequences, around 40% seen once. The sequenced sample consisted of blood. The receptors were gathered from a woman aged 18 to 35 in good health.

The chain employs TRBV20-1 and TRBJ2-3, with 7 bases fitting TRBD1. V lost 0 bases, J lost 0 bases, and 9 bases stayed unmatched. Germline CDR1 is DFQATT and CDR2 is SNEGSKA (reference sequence). This CDR3 contains 17 residues. The CDR3 nucleotides are TGCAGTGCTAGAGATCCCCGACAGGGTTTGAGCACAGATACGCAGTATTTT. Translated: CSARDPRQGLSTDTQYF.

In this sample, this clonotype turned up a few times. The V call is TRBV7-9, the J call TRBJ1-5; tentative D call: TRBD1 (6 bases). CDR1 and CDR2 (germline): SEHNR, FQNEAQ (reference sequence). Trimming pared 1 base from V and 4 bases from J, leaving 14 bases between. The CDR3 length is 16 residues. CDR3 protein: CASSLGDTRVNQPQHF. CDR3 bases: TGTGCCAGCAGCTTAGGGGACACCCGGGTAAATCAGCCCCAGCATTTT.

This clonotype has only one observation. This rearrangement joins TRBV19 to TRBJ2-7; 12 positions match TRBD2. The V gene end was trimmed by 3 bases and the J gene end by 7 bases; junction bases not matched to a gene: 7. CDR1 is LNHDA and CDR2 is SQIVND in the germline V gene (reference sequence). This CDR3 has 15 amino acids. CDR3 protein: CASSMTSGSQNEQYF. The CDR3, as DNA: TGTGCCAGTAGTATGACTAGCGGGAGTCAGAATGAGCAGTACTTC. Based on the CDR3 plus reference TRBV19 and TRBJ2-7, the full variable domain is DGGITQSPKYLFRKEGQNVTLSCEQNLNHDAMYWYRQDPGQGLRLIYYSQIVNDFQKGDIAEGYSVSREKKESFPLTVTSAQKNPTAFYLCASSMTSGSQNEQYFGPGTRLTVT.